Each of the 31 T cell receptor beta chains below was sequenced from the same sample in a study of vaccination and CD4 T cells after COVID-19. The sample's treatment: approximately nine-day PBMC culture with coronavirus spike peptide pools or control peptides (ViraFEST assay). With the Oncomine TCR Beta short-read assay, DNA from cultured CD4+ T cells was sequenced. One entry per CDR3 protein results from TCRdb running MiXCR on the PCR reads. The sample contains roughly 16,000 distinct CDR3 sequences, around 52% of which appear only once. Their antigens remain unidentified. The sequenced sample was CD4+ T cells from blood, cultured in vitro, obtained before SARS-CoV-2 vaccination. The origin of the receptors is a human donor who had recovered from COVID-19.

The chain links TRBV6-5 to TRBJ1-1; D may be TRBD1 (5 bases). Germline V CDR1 and CDR2: MNHEY, SVGAGI. The V gene lost 2 bases and the J gene lost 0 bases, with 10 bases spanning the gap. The CDR3 is 15 amino acids. CDR3: CASSYEGAMNTEAFF. DNA for the CDR3: TGTGCCAGCAGTTACGAAGGGGCAATGAACACTGAAGCTTTCTTT.

This clonotype has just a few counts. The J gene is TRBJ1-2, the V gene TRBV4-3; possibly TRBD1 for D (6 bases). V was shortened by 1 base and J by 8 bases, with 20 bases between the two germline ends. This CDR3 is 16 amino acids long. Germline CDR1 LGHNA, CDR2 YSLEER. Written as DNA, the CDR3 is TGCGCCAGCAGCCAAGGGAGCCGGGCAGGGGTTGTCGGCTACACCTTC. Protein product: CASSQGSRAGVVGYTF.

The chain joins TRBV20-1 to TRBJ1-4, with 7 bases identical to TRBD1. V gave up 1 base and J gave up 7 bases; unmatched junction bases: 0. Germline CDR1 DFQATT, CDR2 SNEGSKA (reference sequence). The CDR3 has 12 residues. The CDR3 sequence is CSARGDSEKLFF. CDR3 nucleotides: TGCAGTGCTAGAGGGGACAGTGAAAAACTGTTTTTT.

This clonotype was seen a few times. This chain uses TRBV7-7 with TRBJ2-1; no definite D call. TRBJ2-7 explains the end of the DNA better; the J call may be wrong. In germline, CDR1 is SSHAT, CDR2 FNYEAQ (reference sequence). The CDR3 consists of 13 residues. CDR3 nucleotides: TGTGCCAGCAGCTTAGCCCAAGGATCCGAGCAGTACTTC. Protein: CASSLAQGSEQYF.

This chain uses TRBV19 with TRBJ1-5; 8 bases match TRBD1. In germline, CDR1 is LNHDA, CDR2 SQIVND (reference sequence). CDR3 length: 13 amino acids. Trimming cost V 6 bases and J 6 bases; bases outside gene matches: 4. CDR3 sequence reads: CASRGTGSQPQHF. In DNA, the CDR3 is TGTGCCAGTAGGGGGACAGGCAGTCAGCCCCAGCATTTT.

This chain joins TRBV27 and TRBJ1-1; 8 positions match TRBD1. The CDR3 loop spans 15 amino acids. From germline, CDR1 is MNHEY and CDR2 SMNVEV (reference sequence). V trimming: 0 bases; J trimming: 5 bases; junction bases outside the gene matches: 5. CDR3 bases: TGTGCCAGCAGTTTATCTTACAGGGGGTGGACTGAAGCTTTCTTT. Translation gives CASSLSYRGWTEAFF.

This clonotype was counted only a few times. CDR3 nucleotides: TGTGCCAGCAGTTTCGGGGACAGATATTCACCCCTCCACTTT. Protein sequence: CASSFGDRYSPLHF. This sequence joins TRBV28 and TRBJ1-6; 7 nucleotides agree with TRBD1. Germline CDR1 reads MDHEN; CDR2 reads SYDVKM. This CDR3 comprises 14 residues. Unmatched junction bases numbered 4, after V lost 3 bases and J lost 8 bases.

This clonotype was recorded a few times. The gene calls are TRBV20-1 and TRBJ2-5; D may be TRBD1 or TRBD2 (5 bases each). Germline loops: CDR1 DFQATT, CDR2 SNEGSKA (reference sequence). The ends were cut back, 6 bases at V and 13 bases at J, with 18 bases in the middle. This CDR3 comprises 11 residues. In DNA form, the CDR3 reads TGCAGTGCAAAGACCGGTGGGGGACGGTACTTC. It is translated as CSAKTGGGRYF.

The J gene is TRBJ2-7, the V gene TRBV4-3; D is possibly TRBD1 (5 bases). The CDR3 consists of 15 residues. Germline V gives CDR1 LGHNA, CDR2 YSLEER. The ends were cut back, 0 bases at V and 3 bases at J, with 12 bases in the middle. CDR3 residues: CASSQDRQSIYEQYF. The CDR3 coding sequence is TGCGCCAGCAGCCAAGATAGACAGAGCATCTACGAGCAGTACTTC.

The J gene is TRBJ1-1, the V gene TRBV2; a weak D match, TRBD1 (6 bases). The germline V gene has CDR1 SNHLY and CDR2 FYNNEI. Trimming removed 2 bases from V and 1 base from J, with 11 bases in between. The CDR3 totals 15 residues. CDR3 DNA: TGTGCCAGCAGTGAATTCGGGACAAAGAACACTGAAGCTTTCTTT. It translates to CASSEFGTKNTEAFF.

The table lists this clonotype with a few counts. J is TRBJ1-2 and V is TRBV11-3, with a tentative D call TRBD1 (5 bases). V lost 1 base and J lost 7, with 13 bases in between. Germline CDR1 SGHNT, CDR2 YENEEA. The CDR3 is made up of 14 amino acids. CDR3: CASSLGAGESGYTF. CDR3 sequence (DNA): TGTGCCAGCAGCTTAGGGGCGGGGGAGAGTGGCTACACCTTC.

This clonotype turned up a few times. This sequence joins TRBV2 and TRBJ1-5, with a possible D match to TRBD1 (6 bases). The V gene's germline CDR1 is SNHLY and CDR2 FYNNEI. There are 13 residues in the CDR3. Trimming shortened V by 5 bases and J by 6 bases, and 11 bases separated the two germline ends. CDR3 amino acids: CASSYREGQPQHF. In DNA, the CDR3 is TGTGCCAGCAGTTACAGGGAGGGTCAGCCCCAGCATTTT.

This clonotype was seen more than once but under ten times. CDR3 DNA sequence: TGTGCCAGCAGCGCTGGGGGAGGGCTTAGCACAGATACGCAGTATTTT. Protein: CASSAGGGLSTDTQYF. V is TRBV7-3 and J is TRBJ2-3, with 7 positions matching TRBD2. CDR1 is SGHTA and CDR2 is FQGTGA in the germline V gene. The CDR3 runs to 16 residues. The V and J ends lost 5 bases and 0 bases, in that order; junction bases with no gene match: 8.

This clonotype was detected only a few times. This rearrangement joins TRBV7-9 to TRBJ1-5, with TRBD1 matching over 10 bases. V trimming: 5 bases; J trimming: 5 bases; junction bases outside the gene matches: 18. The germline V gene has CDR1 SEHNR and CDR2 FQNEAQ (reference sequence). The CDR3 sequence is 19 residues long. The DNA for the CDR3 is TGTGCCAGCAGCCACACCTCCTCCGCCGGGACAGGGGATGATCAGCCCCAGCATTTT. It is translated as CASSHTSSAGTGDDQPQHF.

The V gene is TRBV12-3 or TRBV12-4, the J gene TRBJ1-5, with 9 bases identical to TRBD1. The CDR3 sequence is 17 residues long. V trimming: 5 bases; J trimming: 0 bases; junction bases outside the gene matches: 8. CDR3 DNA sequence: TGTGCCAGCAGTCTAATACCGGGACAGGGTAGCAATCAGCCCCAGCATTTT. Translating gives CASSLIPGQGSNQPQHF.

The chain carries TRBV28 and TRBJ2-1; the D gene could be TRBD1 or TRBD2 (5 bases each). The CDR3 is made up of 15 amino acids. The V gene lost 8 bases and the J gene lost 4 bases, with 18 bases spanning the gap. CDR1 is MDHEN and CDR2 is SYDVKM in the germline V gene. This chain's CDR3 is CASAEGRMRYNEQFF. The CDR3 nucleotides are TGTGCCAGCGCCGAGGGACGTATGCGTTACAATGAGCAGTTCTTC.

The chain couples TRBV7-9 to TRBJ1-1; a weak D match, TRBD1 (5 bases). This CDR3 spans 15 amino acids. Germline CDR1 and CDR2: SEHNR and FQNEAQ (reference sequence). The V end lost 3 bases, the J end lost 1 base, and 12 bases lay between the germline ends. CDR3 sequence: CASSLVGRENTEAFF. DNA of the CDR3: TGTGCCAGCAGCTTGGTTGGCAGGGAGAACACTGAAGCTTTCTTT.

The chain couples TRBV18 to TRBJ2-7; D is uncertain. In germline, CDR1 is KGHSH, CDR2 LQKENI. V lost 0 bases and J lost 4, with 7 bases in between. The CDR3 has 13 amino acids. The CDR3 reads CASSPPMGYEQYF. The CDR3 bases are TGTGCCAGCTCACCACCGATGGGATACGAGCAGTACTTC. Full variable domain (remainder filled in from reference TRBV18 and TRBJ2-7): NAGVMQNPRHLVRRRGQEARLRCSPMKGHSHVYWYRQLPEEGLKFMVYLQKENIIDESGMPKERFSAEFPKEGPSILRIQQVVRGDSAAYFCASSPPMGYEQYFGPGTRLTVT.

This clonotype was detected only a few times. This chain uses TRBV24-1 with TRBJ2-1, with TRBD2 matching 13 bases. Trimming cost V 4 bases and J 5 bases; bases outside gene matches: 4. CDR1 is KGHDR, CDR2 SFDVKD, per germline. The CDR3 runs 16 residues. CDR3: CATSDPGTSGNNEQFF. CDR3 in DNA: TGTGCCACCAGTGACCCCGGGACTAGCGGGAACAATGAGCAGTTCTTC.

This CDR3 is CSTGMRRGTEAFF. The CDR3 DNA sequence: TGCAGTACCGGGATGCGCAGGGGTACTGAAGCTTTCTTT. The V gene is TRBV20-1, the J gene TRBJ1-1; D possibly corresponds to TRBD1 (6 bases). The length of the CDR3 is 13 residues. Trimming removed 8 bases at V and 5 bases at J, with 18 bases between. Germline V gene data show CDR1 as DFQATT and CDR2 as SNEGSKA (reference sequence).

This chain connects TRBV7-9 to TRBJ2-7; 7 bases map to TRBD1. The CDR3 has 14 residues. The germline V gene encodes CDR1 SEHNR and CDR2 FQNEAQ (reference sequence). Trimming took 5 bases from V and 4 from J; bases not matched to a gene: 8. The CDR3 here is CASSHDRAQYEQYF. The CDR3 region has the DNA TGTGCCAGCAGCCACGACAGGGCTCAATACGAGCAGTACTTC. Supplemented by reference TRBV7-9 and TRBJ2-7, the full variable domain reads DTGVSQNPRHKITKRGQNVTFRCDPISEHNRLYWYRQTLGQGPEFLTYFQNEAQLEKSRLLSDRFSAERPKGSFSTLEIQRTEQGDSAMYLCASSHDRAQYEQYFGPGTRLTVT.

The genes are TRBV11-3 and TRBJ1-2; D is ambiguous. The CDR3 length is 13 residues. Trimming removed 1 base at V and 1 base at J, with 4 bases between. CDR1 and CDR2 from the germline V gene are SGHNT and YENEEA. The CDR3 sequence: CASSLGVNYGYTF. CDR3 sequence (DNA): TGTGCCAGCAGCTTAGGGGTTAACTATGGCTACACCTTC.

This clonotype was recorded a few times. The chain uses TRBV7-9 and TRBJ1-2, with D uncertain. Germline-derived CDR1 and CDR2 are SEHNR and FQNEAQ (reference sequence). V lost 1 base and J lost 6, with 12 bases in between. This CDR3 spans 14 amino acids. The CDR3 is CASSLGAGINGYTF. CDR3 in DNA: TGTGCCAGCAGCTTAGGAGCGGGGATTAATGGCTACACCTTC.

This clonotype was found once. This rearrangement joins TRBV6-1 to TRBJ2-1; weak D call: TRBD1 (6 bases). The CDR3 runs 15 residues. Germline values: CDR1 MNHNS, CDR2 SASEGT. Trimming took 1 base from V and 4 from J, leaving 11 bases between them. The CDR3 sequence: CASSEGGRGYNEQFF. DNA for the CDR3: TGTGCCAGCAGTGAAGGGGGCAGGGGTTACAATGAGCAGTTCTTC.

This chain links TRBV7-8 with TRBJ2-1, with 7 bases identical to TRBD1. The CDR3 has 13 residues. The V and J ends lost 3 bases and 8 bases, in that order; junction bases with no gene match: 4. Germline CDR1 is SGHVS and CDR2 is FQNEAQ. CDR3 DNA sequence: TGTGCCAGCAGCTTCCCAGACAGGGATGAGCAGTTCTTC. Encoded protein: CASSFPDRDEQFF. Variable domain in full (rest from reference TRBV7-8 and TRBJ2-1): GAGVSQSPRYKVAKRGQDVALRCDPISGHVSLFWYQQALGQGPEFLTYFQNEAQLDKSGLPSDRFFAERPEGSVSTLKIQRTQQEDSAVYLCASSFPDRDEQFFGPGTRLTVL.

This chain links TRBV11-3 with TRBJ2-3; D remains ambiguous. Germline-derived CDR1 and CDR2 are SGHNT and YENEEA. The CDR3 covers 12 residues. V was cut by 3 bases and J by 0 bases, with 1 base left in between. The CDR3 is CASSFSTDTQYF. Written as DNA, the CDR3 is TGTGCCAGCAGCTTTAGCACAGATACGCAGTATTTT. The variable domain in full, completed from reference TRBV11-3 and TRBJ2-3, reads EAGVVQSPRYKIIEKKQPVAFWCNPISGHNTLYWYLQNLGQGPELLIRYENEEAVDDSQLPKDRFSAERLKGVDSTLKIQPAELGDSAVYLCASSFSTDTQYFGPGTRLTVL.

The chain is built from TRBV6-2 or TRBV6-3 and TRBJ1-1; D might be TRBD1 (5 bases). The V end was cut by 8 bases, the J end by 7 bases, with 20 bases between. There are 14 residues in the CDR3. CDR1 is MNHEY, CDR2 SVGEGT, per germline. The CDR3 sequence: CASEKIQTGGEAFF. The CDR3 DNA reads as TGTGCCAGCGAAAAAATTCAAACGGGGGGTGAAGCTTTCTTT.

This sequence joins TRBV7-8 and TRBJ2-2; 8 positions match TRBD1. J gave up 4 bases and V 5 bases, and 6 bases lay outside the gene matches. This CDR3 is 15 amino acids long. Germline assignment: CDR1 SGHVS and CDR2 FQNEAQ. The CDR3 DNA follows: TGTGCCAGCAGCCCGAGGACAGGGAGCACCGGGGAGCTGTTTTTT. This sequence encodes CASSPRTGSTGELFF.

This clonotype came up a few times. For the CDR3, the DNA is TGTGCCAGTAGTCAACAGGGAAAGAGCGAGCAGTACTTC. Protein product: CASSQQGKSEQYF. This rearrangement joins TRBV19 to TRBJ2-7; weak D call: TRBD1 (6 bases). V lost 5 bases, J lost 6 bases, and 14 bases lay in between. The germline V gene has CDR1 LNHDA and CDR2 SQIVND (reference sequence). The CDR3 runs 13 residues.

The chain employs TRBV7-6 and TRBJ2-1; D unresolved. Germline V gives CDR1 SGHVS, CDR2 FNYEAQ. V lost 5 bases, J lost 9 bases, and 14 bases lay in between. There are 13 residues in the CDR3. This CDR3 is CASSPSNGGEQFF. The CDR3 DNA is TGTGCCAGCAGCCCAAGTAACGGCGGTGAGCAGTTCTTC.

This clonotype occurred a few times. This chain joins TRBV20-1 and TRBJ2-3, with D unresolved. Per germline, CDR1 DFQATT and CDR2 SNEGSKA (reference sequence). V was pared by 7 bases and J by 0 bases, with 8 bases between. The CDR3 totals 12 residues. CDR3 DNA sequence: TGCAGTGGGGGTCTCAGCACAGATACGCAGTATTTT. Its translation is CSGGLSTDTQYF.